The clone carrying this T cell receptor beta chain was detected only once. This record comes from a study of blood T cell repertoires in COVID-19. Whole-study context: The study drew acute and convalescent COVID-19 samples from the United States, Italy and Spain. Sources were T cells, B-cell-depleted T cells, or PBMCs; the material itself was cDNA or gDNA.

In the original processing: Quantification of nucleated cells was approximated via reference gene primer amplification. Using immunoSEQ multiplex PCR, the repertoire was profiled, and TCRdb retains in-frame clones only, with some absent. Clone size and the V and J calls come from that table; the DNA yielded D and trimming. The table lists about 68,000 clones, roughly 85% of them singletons. Sequences were obtained from peripheral blood. The TCR comes from a man over 45 with acute or convalescent COVID-19.

The CDR3 region has the DNA TGTGCCAGCTCCCCCGCAGTTCCTAGCGGGGGAGGCTCCTACAATGAGCAGTTCTTC. Its protein product is CASSPAVPSGGGSYNEQFF. J is TRBJ2-1 and V is TRBV18; 10 nucleotides match TRBD2. J lost 0 bases, V lost 6 bases, and 14 bases had no gene match. Germline V gene sequence: CDR1 KGHSH, CDR2 LQKENI. The CDR3 covers 19 residues.